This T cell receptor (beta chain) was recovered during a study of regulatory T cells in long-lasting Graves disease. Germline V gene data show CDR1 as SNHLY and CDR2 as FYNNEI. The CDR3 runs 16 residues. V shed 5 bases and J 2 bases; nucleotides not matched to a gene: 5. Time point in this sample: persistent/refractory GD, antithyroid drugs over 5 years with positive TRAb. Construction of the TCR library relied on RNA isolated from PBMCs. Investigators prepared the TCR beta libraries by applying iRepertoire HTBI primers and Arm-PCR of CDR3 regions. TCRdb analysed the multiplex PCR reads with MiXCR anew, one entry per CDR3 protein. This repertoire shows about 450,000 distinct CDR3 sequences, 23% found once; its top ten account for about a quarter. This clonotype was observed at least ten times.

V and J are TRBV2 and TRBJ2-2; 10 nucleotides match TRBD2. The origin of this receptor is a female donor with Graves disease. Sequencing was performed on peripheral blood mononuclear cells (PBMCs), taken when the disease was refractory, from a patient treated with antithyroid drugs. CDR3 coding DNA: TGTGCCAGCAGTCGCGGGACTAGCGCCAACACCGGGGAGCTGTTTTTT. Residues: CASSRGTSANTGELFF.